The sequence of this T cell receptor (beta chain) was determined in a study of siplizumab effects on memory and regulatory T cells. General study points: Among alloreactive clones, only a minor fraction mapped to unstimulated subsets. Siplizumab cultures yielded proliferating Tregs whose suppressive function was not confirmed.

Concerning this clone: What it recognizes is unknown.

Germline values: CDR1 GTSNPN, CDR2 SVGIG (reference sequence). The J segment lost 0 bases and the V segment lost 8 bases, leaving 8 bases of the junction unmatched. This CDR3 has 14 residues. Profiling relied on immunoSEQ multiplex PCR, and the TCRdb table lists in-frame clones only, not all of them. The table lists 60,000 to 80,000 clones, over 65% of them singletons. J is TRBJ2-3 and V is TRBV30; 7 nucleotides agree with TRBD2. The source material was memory CD4+ T cells sorted from blood. The sequence came from a human donor in good health. The CDR3 region has the DNA TGTGCCCACCGTAGCGGGCCTAGCACAGATACGCAGTATTTT. Residues: CAHRSGPSTDTQYF.